In its sample, the clone carrying this TCR beta chain was seen many times. What it recognizes is unknown. CDR1 is ENHRY, CDR2 SYGVKD, per germline. CDR3 size: 13 residues. Trimming shortened V by 3 bases and J by 2 bases, and 7 bases separated the two germline ends. This sample stems from a study of human T cells and chemical hapten exposure. Study background: Investigators sensitized roughly 2 cm by roughly 2 cm of upper inner arm skin with 2% DPC.

Each CDR3 protein gets one entry after TCRdb re-called the RACE reads with MiXCR. The repertoire has approximately 97,000 distinct CDR3 sequences, 27% of them found once; the top ten carry under 13%. As for time point: patch test 3, about 24 weeks after DPC sensitization. Treatment noted: therapeutic diphenylcyclopropenone sensitization with weekly scalp DPC. Researchers sampled blood before each patch test went on. Before extraction, the whole blood was not fractionated, and total RNA was taken from it. Findings and limits, study-wide: PT1 expanded TCR numbers rose with patch test score.

Specimen: whole blood, collected in connection with sensitization to the hapten diphenylcyclopropenone (DPC). This chain links TRBV10-3 with TRBJ2-5; D gene unclear. This sequence originates from a man between 40 and 49 years old with alopecia areata. Some clones in this sample may be carry-over from other donors' samples. CDR3 coding DNA: TGTGCCATCAGTGAACGTCAGCAAGAGACCCAGTACTTC. This codes for CAISERQQETQYF.